The rows below give T cell receptor beta chains drawn from one sample of a study of Ad26.COV2.S vaccination and SARS-CoV-2 variants. The protocol was immunoSEQ multiplex PCR, while the TCRdb copy is restricted to in-frame clones and leaves out a portion. This sample has approximately 410,000 clones, with approximately 87% found just once. The sequencing used peripheral blood, collected in a trial of Ad26.COV2.S vaccine versus placebo. The receptors come from a person aged 18-65 years who received the Ad26.COV2.S COVID-19 vaccine or a placebo. The CDR3 runs from the conserved cysteine through the conserved F or W. Fields, in order: CDR3 length, V gene, D gene, clone size, J gene, CDR3 protein, CDR3 DNA. A D gene is named only where the DNA matches it firmly. For some rows the clone size is stated as once, few or many, or as a class when expanded; others skip it.

>14|TRBV5-6|-|-|TRBJ2-1
CASSLVRVGNEQFF
TGTGCCAGCAGCTTGGTCAGGGTCGGGAATGAGCAGTTCTTC
>18|TRBV4-1|-|-|TRBJ2-1
CASSQGQGLGSSYNEQFF
TGCGCCAGCAGCCAGGGCCAGGGGCTGGGGAGCTCCTACAATGAGCAGTTCTTC
>17|TRBV9|TRBD2|-|TRBJ2-2
CASSAGNSGGNTGELFF
TGTGCCAGCAGCGCGGGGAACAGCGGGGGTAACACCGGGGAGCTGTTTTTT
>16|TRBV7-9|-|-|TRBJ1-5
CASSSPGAQGNQPQHF
TGTGCCAGCAGCTCGCCCGGGGCCCAGGGGAATCAGCCCCAGCATTTT
>14|TRBV5-4|TRBD2|-|TRBJ2-4
CASSGDLAKNIQYF
TGTGCCTCCAGCGGGGATCTAGCCAAAAACATTCAGTACTTC
>12|TRBV12-3/TRBV12-4|-|-|TRBJ2-7
CASSLSNYEQYF
TGTGCCAGCAGTTTATCAAACTACGAGCAGTACTTC
>20|TRBV6-2/TRBV6-3|-|-|TRBJ2-5
CASSYKISSGAAYPQETQYF
TGTGCCAGCAGTTATAAAATTAGTTCGGGGGCAGCCTACCCTCAAGAGACCCAGTACTTC
>16|TRBV4-3|-|-|TRBJ1-6
CASSQDLSGVGSPLHF
TGCGCCAGCAGCCAAGATTTATCGGGGGTCGGTTCACCCCTCCACTTT
>16|TRBV6-1|TRBD1|few|TRBJ1-2
CASSEEAGQGFYGYTF
TGTGCCAGCAGTGAAGAGGCGGGACAGGGTTTCTATGGCTACACCTTC
>14|TRBV3-1/TRBV3-2|TRBD2|-|TRBJ2-7
CASSLGLAGYEQYF
TGTGCCAGCAGCCTGGGACTAGCGGGCTACGAGCAGTACTTC